This entry describes one T cell receptor beta chain. Its antigen remains unidentified. The data were taken from a study of CD8 T cells in Susac syndrome. With random hexamers, reverse transcription was performed on roughly 0.5 to 1 ug of RNA. The immunoSEQ assay covered 54 Vbeta and 13 Jbeta segments for CDR3. TCRdb reanalysed the immunoSEQ multiplex PCR reads using MiXCR and keeps one entry per CDR3 protein. The table shows 190,000 or so distinct CDR3 sequences, with 90% to 95% occurring only once. Negative isolation was used for CD8+ and CD4+ T cells, and FACS enrichment was applied to TEMRA cells. Study-wide findings and caveats: The relatively small number of individuals in the TCR sequencing and HLA analysis was acknowledged by the study.

Sequencing was done on a sample of CD4+ T cells from PBMCs. The source is a human donor with multiple sclerosis.

CDR3 loop: CASSRIWAGGDMDGYTF. CDR3 nucleotides: TGTGCCAGCAGCCGGATCTGGGCAGGGGGCGACATGGATGGCTACACCTTC. The V and J genes are TRBV7-9 and TRBJ1-2; 8 nucleotides agree with TRBD1. This CDR3 spans 17 amino acids. V lost 5 bases and J lost 6; bases outside the gene matches: 17. Looked up from germline, CDR1 is SEHNR and CDR2 is FQNEAQ (reference sequence).